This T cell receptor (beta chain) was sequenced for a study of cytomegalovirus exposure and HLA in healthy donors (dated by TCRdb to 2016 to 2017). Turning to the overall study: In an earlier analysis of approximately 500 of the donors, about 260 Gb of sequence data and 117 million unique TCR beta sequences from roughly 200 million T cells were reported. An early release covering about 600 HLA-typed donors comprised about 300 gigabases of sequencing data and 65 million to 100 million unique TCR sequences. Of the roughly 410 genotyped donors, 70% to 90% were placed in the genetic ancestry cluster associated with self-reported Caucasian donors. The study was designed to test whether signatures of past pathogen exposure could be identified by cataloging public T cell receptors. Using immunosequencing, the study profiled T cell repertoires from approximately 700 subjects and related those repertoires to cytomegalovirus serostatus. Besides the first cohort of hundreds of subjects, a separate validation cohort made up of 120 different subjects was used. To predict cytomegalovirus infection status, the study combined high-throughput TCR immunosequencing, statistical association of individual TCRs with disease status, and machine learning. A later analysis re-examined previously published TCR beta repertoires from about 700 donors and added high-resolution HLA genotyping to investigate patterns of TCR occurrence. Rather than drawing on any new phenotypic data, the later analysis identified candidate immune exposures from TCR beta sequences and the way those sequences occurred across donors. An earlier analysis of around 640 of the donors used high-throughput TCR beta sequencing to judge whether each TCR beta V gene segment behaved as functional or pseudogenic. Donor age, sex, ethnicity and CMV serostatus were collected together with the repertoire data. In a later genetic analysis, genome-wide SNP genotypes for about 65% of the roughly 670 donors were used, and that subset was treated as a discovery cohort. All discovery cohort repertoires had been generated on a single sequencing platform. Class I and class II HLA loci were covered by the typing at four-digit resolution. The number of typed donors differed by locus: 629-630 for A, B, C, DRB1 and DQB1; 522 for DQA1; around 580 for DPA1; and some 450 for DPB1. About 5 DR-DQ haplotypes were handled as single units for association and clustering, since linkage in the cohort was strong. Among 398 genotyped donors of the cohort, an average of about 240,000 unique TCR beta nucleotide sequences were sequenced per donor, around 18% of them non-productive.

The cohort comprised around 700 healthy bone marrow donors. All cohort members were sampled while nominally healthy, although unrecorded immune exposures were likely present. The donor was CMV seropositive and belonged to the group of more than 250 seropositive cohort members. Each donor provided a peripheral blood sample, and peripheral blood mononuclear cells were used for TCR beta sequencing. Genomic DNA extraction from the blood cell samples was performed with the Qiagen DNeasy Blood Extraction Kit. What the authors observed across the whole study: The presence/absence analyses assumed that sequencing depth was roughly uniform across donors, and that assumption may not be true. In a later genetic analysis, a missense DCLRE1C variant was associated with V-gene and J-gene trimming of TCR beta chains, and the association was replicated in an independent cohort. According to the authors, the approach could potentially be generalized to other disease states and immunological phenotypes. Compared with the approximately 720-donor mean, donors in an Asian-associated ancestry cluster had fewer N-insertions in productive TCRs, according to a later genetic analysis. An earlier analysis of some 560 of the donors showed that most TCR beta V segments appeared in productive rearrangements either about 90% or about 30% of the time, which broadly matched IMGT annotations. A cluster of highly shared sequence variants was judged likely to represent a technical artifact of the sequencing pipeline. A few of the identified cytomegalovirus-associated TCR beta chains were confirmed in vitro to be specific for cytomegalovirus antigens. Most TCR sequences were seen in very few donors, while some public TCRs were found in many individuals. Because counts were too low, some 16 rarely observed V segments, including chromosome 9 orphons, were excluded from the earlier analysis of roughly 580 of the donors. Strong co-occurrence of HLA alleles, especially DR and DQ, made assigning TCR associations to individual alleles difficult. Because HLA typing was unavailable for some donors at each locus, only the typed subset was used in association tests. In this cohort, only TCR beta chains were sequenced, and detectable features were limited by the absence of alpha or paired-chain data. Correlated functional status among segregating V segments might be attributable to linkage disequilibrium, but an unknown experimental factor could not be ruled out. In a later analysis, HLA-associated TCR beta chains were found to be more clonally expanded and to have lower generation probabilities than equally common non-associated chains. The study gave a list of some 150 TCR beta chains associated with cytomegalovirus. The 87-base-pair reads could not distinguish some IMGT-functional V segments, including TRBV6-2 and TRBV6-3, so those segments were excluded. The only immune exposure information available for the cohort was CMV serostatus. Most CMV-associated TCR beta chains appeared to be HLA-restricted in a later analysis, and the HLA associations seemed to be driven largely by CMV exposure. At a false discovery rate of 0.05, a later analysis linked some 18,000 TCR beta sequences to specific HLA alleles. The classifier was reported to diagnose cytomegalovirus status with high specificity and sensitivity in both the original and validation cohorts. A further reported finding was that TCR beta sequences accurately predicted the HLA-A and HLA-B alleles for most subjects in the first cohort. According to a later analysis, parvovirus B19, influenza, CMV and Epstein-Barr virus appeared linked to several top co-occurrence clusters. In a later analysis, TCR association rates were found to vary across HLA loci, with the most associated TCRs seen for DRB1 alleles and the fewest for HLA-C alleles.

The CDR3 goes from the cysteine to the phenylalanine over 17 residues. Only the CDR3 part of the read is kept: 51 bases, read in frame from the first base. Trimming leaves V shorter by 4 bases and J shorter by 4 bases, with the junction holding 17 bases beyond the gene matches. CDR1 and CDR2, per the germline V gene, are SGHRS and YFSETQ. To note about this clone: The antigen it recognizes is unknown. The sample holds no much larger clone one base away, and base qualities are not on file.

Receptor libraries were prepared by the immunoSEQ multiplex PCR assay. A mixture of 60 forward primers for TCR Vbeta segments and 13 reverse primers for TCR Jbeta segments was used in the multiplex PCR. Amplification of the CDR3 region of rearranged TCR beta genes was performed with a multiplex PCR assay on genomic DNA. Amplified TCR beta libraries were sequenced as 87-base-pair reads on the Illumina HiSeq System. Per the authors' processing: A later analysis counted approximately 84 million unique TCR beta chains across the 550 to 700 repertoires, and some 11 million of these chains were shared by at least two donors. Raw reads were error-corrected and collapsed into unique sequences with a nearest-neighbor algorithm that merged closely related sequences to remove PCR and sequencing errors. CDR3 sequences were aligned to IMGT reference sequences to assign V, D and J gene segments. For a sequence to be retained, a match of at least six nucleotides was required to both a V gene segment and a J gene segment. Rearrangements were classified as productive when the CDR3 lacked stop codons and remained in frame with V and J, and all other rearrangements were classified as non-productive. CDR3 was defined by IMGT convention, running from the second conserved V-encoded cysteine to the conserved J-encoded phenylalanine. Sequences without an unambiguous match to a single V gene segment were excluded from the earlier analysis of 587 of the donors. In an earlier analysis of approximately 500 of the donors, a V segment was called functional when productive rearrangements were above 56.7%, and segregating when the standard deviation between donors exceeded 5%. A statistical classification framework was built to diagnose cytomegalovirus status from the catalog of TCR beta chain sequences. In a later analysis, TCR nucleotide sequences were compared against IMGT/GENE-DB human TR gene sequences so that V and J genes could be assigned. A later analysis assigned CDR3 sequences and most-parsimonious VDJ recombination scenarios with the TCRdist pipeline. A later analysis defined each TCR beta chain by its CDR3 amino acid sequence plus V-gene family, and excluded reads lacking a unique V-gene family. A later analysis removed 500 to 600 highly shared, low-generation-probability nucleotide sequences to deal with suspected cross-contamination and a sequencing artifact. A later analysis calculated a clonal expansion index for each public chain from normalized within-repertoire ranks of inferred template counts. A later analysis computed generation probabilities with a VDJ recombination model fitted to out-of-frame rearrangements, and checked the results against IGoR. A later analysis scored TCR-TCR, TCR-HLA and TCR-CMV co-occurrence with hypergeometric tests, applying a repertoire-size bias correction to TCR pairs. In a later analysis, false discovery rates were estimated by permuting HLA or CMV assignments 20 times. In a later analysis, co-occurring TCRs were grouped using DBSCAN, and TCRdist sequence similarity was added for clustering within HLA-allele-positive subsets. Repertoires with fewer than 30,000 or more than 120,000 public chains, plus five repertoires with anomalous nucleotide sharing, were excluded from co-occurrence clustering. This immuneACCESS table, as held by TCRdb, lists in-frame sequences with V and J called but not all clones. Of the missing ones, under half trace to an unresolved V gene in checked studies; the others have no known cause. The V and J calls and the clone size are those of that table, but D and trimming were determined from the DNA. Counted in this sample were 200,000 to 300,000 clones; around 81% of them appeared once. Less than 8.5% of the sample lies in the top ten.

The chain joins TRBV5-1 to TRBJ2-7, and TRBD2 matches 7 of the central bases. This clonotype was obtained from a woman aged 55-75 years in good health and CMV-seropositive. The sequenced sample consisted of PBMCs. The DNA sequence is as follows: TGCGCCAGCAGCCCTCACGCTGGGAGCGGGATGTATTACGAGCAGTACTTC. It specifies CASSPHAGSGMYYEQYF.